The clone carrying this T cell receptor beta chain has at least ten counts. Its antigen is not identified. The source of the sample is a study of human T cells and chemical hapten exposure. Overall study: Patch testing placed 0.01% DPC on the upper back, with readings at 6 days. Per-sample TCR yields varied mainly from small pooled library volume differences.

The CDR3 sequence is 16 residues long. Between the trimmed V and J ends, which lost 3 bases and 1 base, there was a span of 13 bases. TCRdb independently ran MiXCR on the RACE reads; one entry per CDR3 protein. The repertoire consists of roughly 34,000 distinct CDR3 sequences, with about 9.3% occurring once and the leading ten covering 27%. Time point given: pre-sensitization, week 0. The treatment here: therapeutic diphenylcyclopropenone sensitization with weekly scalp DPC. The template was total RNA from unfractionated whole blood. Whole-study results and caveats: Expanded TCRs created a significantly greater count of big CDR3 similarity clusters than controls did.

The source was whole blood, collected in connection with sensitization to the hapten diphenylcyclopropenone (DPC). This chain uses TRBV12-3 or TRBV12-4 with TRBJ2-4; D perhaps matches TRBD2 (5 bases). The source is a man between 45 and 60 years old with alopecia areata. Some clones in this sample may be carry-over from other donors' samples. Here the CDR3 reads CASSLGPRAAKNIQYF. CDR3 coding DNA: TGTGCCAGCAGTTTGGGTCCGAGGGCGGCCAAAAACATTCAGTACTTC.